This T cell receptor (beta chain) was obtained from a study of cytomegalovirus exposure and HLA in healthy donors. Of note for this clone: Its antigen remains unknown.

Primers for the PCR totalled 60 Vbeta and 13 Jbeta. As processed by the authors: A later analysis counted 80 million or so unique TCR beta chains, some 11 million shared. Generated by immunoSEQ multiplex PCR, the TCRdb table keeps only in-frame clones and is missing some. D and trimming come from the DNA, and the V and J calls and clone size come from that table. The repertoire has under 150,000 clones, 84% of them found once; the top ten carry 2% to 2.5%. Notes on the study in general: The classifier reportedly diagnosed cytomegalovirus status with high specificity and sensitivity.

This clonotype was obtained from a boy younger than 10 in good health and CMV-seronegative. The sample was PBMCs.

CDR3: CASSTGTSGSEIYNEQFF. CDR3 coding DNA: TGTGCCAGCAGTACCGGGACTAGCGGGAGTGAGATCTACAATGAGCAGTTCTTC. The rearrangement uses TRBV28 and TRBJ2-1; 14 bases are shared with TRBD2. CDR1 and CDR2 (germline): MDHEN, SYDVKM. There are 18 residues in the CDR3. The ends lost 5 bases at V and 3 bases at J; junction bases unmatched: 9. Together with reference TRBV28 and TRBJ2-1, the CDR3 gives the full variable domain: DVKVTQSSRYLVKRTGEKVFLECVQDMDHENMFWYRQDPGLGLRLIYFSYDVKMKEKGDIPEGYSVSREKKERFSLILESASTNQTSMYLCASSTGTSGSEIYNEQFFGPGTRLTVL.